The 31 T cell receptor beta chains given below trace back to one sample, sequenced in a study of T cell responses to AZD1222 COVID-19 vaccine. Generated by immunoSEQ multiplex PCR, the TCRdb table keeps only in-frame clones and is missing some. The data hold approximately 150,000 clones, with around 89% observed a single time. The source material was peripheral blood, sampled on day 0 of AZD1222 vaccination. The receptors come from an adult in good health.

The rearrangement joins TRBV19 to TRBJ2-7; 10 bases line up with TRBD2. Germline trimming cut 0 bases from V and 5 bases from J; bases unmatched to any gene: 13. This CDR3 is 18 amino acids long. CDR1 is LNHDA, CDR2 SQIVND, per germline (reference sequence). The CDR3 loop is CASSIEASRAGGPHEQYF. CDR3 DNA sequence: TGTGCCAGTAGTATAGAGGCTTCTAGAGCGGGAGGGCCCCACGAGCAGTACTTC.

The rearrangement links TRBV10-2 to TRBJ2-1, with D possibly TRBD1 on 5 matching bases. In germline, CDR1 is WSHSY, CDR2 SAAADI. The CDR3 totals 15 residues. Trimming pared 8 bases from V and 0 bases from J, leaving 14 bases between. CDR3 protein: CASLIGVSSYNEQFF. Here the CDR3 DNA reads TGCGCCAGCCTTATAGGGGTATCCTCCTACAATGAGCAGTTCTTC.

The genes are TRBV7-9 and TRBJ2-5; TRBD1 agrees at 9 bases. Germline V gene data show CDR1 as SEHNR and CDR2 as FQNEAQ (reference sequence). CDR3 length: 16 amino acids. Germline trimming cut 4 bases from V and 5 bases from J; bases unmatched to any gene: 11. The CDR3 DNA sequence: TGTGCCAGCAGCTCGGGACAGGGCGAAAAGTTGGAGACCCAGTACTTC. Protein product: CASSSGQGEKLETQYF.

The V call is TRBV5-4, the J call TRBJ1-2; D is unclear. CDR1 and CDR2 from the germline V gene are SGHNT and YYREEE (reference sequence). The CDR3 has 12 amino acids. V dropped 0 bases and J dropped 7 bases, with 7 bases sitting between them. The chain's CDR3 is CASSLVEVGYTF. CDR3 in DNA: TGTGCCAGCAGCTTGGTAGAGGTTGGCTACACCTTC.

This rearrangement joins TRBV10-2 to TRBJ2-7, with a possible D match to TRBD1 (7 bases). The ends were cut back, 0 bases at V and 6 bases at J, with 9 bases in the middle. Germline V lookup: CDR1 WSHSY, CDR2 SAAADI. There are 13 residues in the CDR3. The CDR3 region is CASSESQGGEQYF. In DNA form, the CDR3 reads TGCGCCAGCAGTGAGTCGCAGGGGGGCGAGCAGTACTTC.

The chain is built from TRBV3-1 (or the pseudogene TRBV3-2) and TRBJ2-7, with 12 bases aligning to TRBD2. CDR1 LGHDT and CDR2 YNNKEL come from the germline V gene (reference sequence). The CDR3 has 16 amino acids. V was clipped by 4 bases and J by 6 bases; unmatched bases: 10. The DNA for the CDR3 is TGTGCCAGCAGCCCTTCGCCCGGGACTAGCGGGCGCGAGCAGTACTTC. This sequence encodes CASSPSPGTSGREQYF.

This chain links TRBV2 with TRBJ2-1; 7 bases align to TRBD2. CDR1 is SNHLY and CDR2 is FYNNEI in the germline V gene. The CDR3 contains 16 residues. The ends lost 1 base at V and 7 bases at J; junction bases unmatched: 10. The CDR3 loop is CASSEGSGRNRNEQFF. The CDR3 bases are TGTGCCAGCAGTGAAGGTTCCGGGAGGAATCGGAATGAGCAGTTCTTC.

The V and J genes are TRBV5-4 and TRBJ1-2, with 7 nucleotides matching TRBD1. The CDR3 runs 13 residues. Germline lookup yields CDR1 SGHNT and CDR2 YYREEE (reference sequence). V gave up 0 bases and J gave up 4 bases; unmatched junction bases: 0. The CDR3 loop reads CASSLDRGYGYTF. The CDR3 DNA reads TGTGCCAGCAGCTTGGACAGGGGCTATGGCTACACCTTC.

This clone was seen just once. The chain is built from TRBV6-6 and TRBJ2-1; no clear D. The V gene lost 0 bases and the J gene lost 10 bases, with 13 bases spanning the gap. Germline loops: CDR1 MNHNY, CDR2 SVGAGI (reference sequence). This CDR3 comprises 14 residues. The CDR3 loop reads CASSYSQDSGEQFF. The CDR3 DNA sequence: TGTGCCAGCAGTTACTCTCAGGATTCTGGGGAGCAGTTCTTC.

The chain has TRBV7-8 and TRBJ1-1, with D perhaps TRBD1 (6 bases). The V gene lost 5 bases and the J gene lost 3 bases, with 10 bases spanning the gap. CDR1 is SGHVS and CDR2 is FQNEAQ in the germline V gene. The CDR3 is 13 amino acids. CDR3 in amino acids: CASSRHRDTEAFF. Written as DNA, the CDR3 is TGTGCCAGCAGCCGTCACAGGGACACTGAAGCTTTCTTT.

CDR3 loop: CASSYSLGGGYTF. The CDR3 region has the DNA TGTGCCAGCAGTTATTCCTTGGGAGGCGGCTACACCTTC. The rearrangement joins TRBV6-6 to TRBJ1-2; no reliable D call. There are 13 residues in the CDR3. Germline V gene sequence: CDR1 MNHNY, CDR2 SVGAGI (reference sequence). Trimming removed 3 bases from V and 8 bases from J, with 13 bases in between.

The V gene is TRBV15, the J gene TRBJ2-7, with TRBD1 as a possible D gene (6 bases). This CDR3 has 19 amino acids. Germline V lookup: CDR1 LNHNV, CDR2 YYDKDF (reference sequence). V was pared by 0 bases and J by 5 bases, with 26 bases between. Here the CDR3 DNA reads TGTGCCACCAGCAGAGATTGGATAATCTCTACCACCGAGGGGGACGAGCAGTACTTC. Protein product: CATSRDWIISTTEGDEQYF.

This chain connects TRBV14 to TRBJ1-2; weak D call: TRBD1 (5 bases). The CDR3 runs 14 residues. The germline V gene encodes CDR1 SGHDN and CDR2 FVKESK. V lost 3 bases, J lost 5 bases, and 13 bases lay in between. This chain's CDR3 is CASSHPGTDYGYTF. The CDR3 nucleotides are TGTGCCAGCAGCCACCCCGGGACGGATTATGGCTACACCTTC.

V usage is TRBV5-5 and J usage is TRBJ1-1; the D gene is possibly TRBD1 (5 bases). Trimming left V 3 bases short and J 3 bases short, with 21 bases between. This CDR3 region has 17 residues. Germline V gene sequence: CDR1 SGHKS, CDR2 YYEKEE (reference sequence). CDR3 nucleotide sequence: TGTGCCAGCAGCTCCCATCTGGCAGGGAGCTGGGACACTGAAGCTTTCTTT. Translating gives CASSSHLAGSWDTEAFF.

The chain links TRBV4-1 to TRBJ1-6, with D hard to call. Trimming took 1 base from V and 7 from J, leaving 11 bases between them. Germline V gene sequence: CDR1 MGHRA, CDR2 YSYEKL. CDR3 size: 15 residues. The CDR3 DNA reads TGCGCCAGCAGCCAAGGATCAGTAACAAATTCACCCCTCCACTTT. Translating it yields CASSQGSVTNSPLHF.

A single count supports this clone. CDR3 sequence reads: CASSIRTGELFF. In DNA, the CDR3 is TGTGCCAGCAGCATAAGGACCGGGGAGCTGTTTTTT. This chain joins TRBV11-1 and TRBJ2-2; D is ambiguous. In germline, CDR1 is SGHAT, CDR2 FQDESV (reference sequence). With 5 bases removed from V and 5 bases from J, the gap between germline ends came to 6 bases. This CDR3 has 12 residues.

The J gene is TRBJ1-5, the V gene TRBV6-5; D may be TRBD1 (6 bases). CDR1 is MNHEY and CDR2 is SVGAGI in the germline V gene. The CDR3 length is 13 residues. V was pared by 5 bases and J by 6 bases, with 11 bases between. CDR3 DNA sequence: TGTGCCAGCAGTACAGGGTTAGGTCAGCCCCAGCATTTT. It yields the protein CASSTGLGQPQHF.

The chain combines TRBV27 with TRBJ1-1; no definite D call. Germline CDR1 reads MNHEY; CDR2 reads SMNVEV (reference sequence). With 2 bases removed from V and 9 bases from J, the gap between germline ends came to 10 bases. This CDR3 has 12 amino acids. The CDR3 protein is CASSLGTGKAFF. The CDR3 DNA follows: TGTGCCAGCAGTTTAGGAACGGGAAAAGCTTTCTTT.

The chain couples TRBV5-1 to TRBJ1-3; the D gene is possibly TRBD1 (5 bases). Germline CDR1 and CDR2: SGHRS and YFSETQ. Trimming stripped 0 bases from V and 4 bases from J, with 8 bases between. The CDR3 totals 14 residues. CDR3 residues: CASSLEGTGNTIYF. The DNA for the CDR3 is TGCGCCAGCAGCTTGGAGGGGACCGGAAACACCATATATTTT.

The chain has TRBV28 and TRBJ1-3; TRBD1 might be the D (5 bases). CDR3 size: 15 residues. Germline CDR1 and CDR2: MDHEN and SYDVKM. Trimming took off 6 bases at V and 0 bases at J, with 12 bases between the two ends. The CDR3 bases are TGTGCCAGCAGCTTAGTGACAGTCTCTGGAAACACCATATATTTT. Translating gives CASSLVTVSGNTIYF.

CDR3 amino acids: CASPSGVRGRGYTEAFF. CDR3 coding DNA: TGCGCCAGCCCGTCGGGGGTAAGGGGGCGTGGGTACACTGAAGCTTTCTTT. This chain uses TRBV23-1 with TRBJ1-1; TRBD1 matches at 7 bases. TRBV23-1 is an open reading frame, and its role is uncertain. There are 17 residues in the CDR3. Unmatched junction bases numbered 18, after V lost 8 bases and J lost 3 bases.

A note on this clone: Germline and junction disagree at one end, which may indicate a read error. J is TRBJ1-3 and V is TRBV11-3; D is unclear. Germline V gene sequence: CDR1 SGHNT, CDR2 YENEEA. The CDR3 spans 13 residues. CDR3 amino acids: CASSLDPGNTIYF. The CDR3 DNA reads TGTGCCAGTAGCTTAGACCCTGGAAACACCATATATTTT.

The chain employs TRBV11-2 and TRBJ1-2, with 10 bases fitting TRBD1. The CDR3 totals 13 residues. V dropped 5 bases and J dropped 8; count of bases not matched to a gene: 5. Per the germline V gene, CDR1 is SGHAT and CDR2 is FQNNGV. CDR3 in DNA: TGTGCCAGCAGCCCTGGGACAGGGGCAGGCTACACCTTC. Its translation is CASSPGTGAGYTF.

The V gene is TRBV2, the J gene TRBJ2-2; TRBD1 aligns across 8 bases. CDR3 length: 14 amino acids. The germline CDR1 and CDR2 sequences are SNHLY and FYNNEI. After removal of 7 bases from V and 3 bases from J, the junction contained 4 bases not matched to a gene. The CDR3 loop is CASTVQGDTGELFF. As DNA, the CDR3 is TGTGCCAGCACCGTACAGGGGGACACCGGGGAGCTGTTTTTT.

The CDR3 region is CASSFGGSADTQYF. CDR3 sequence (DNA): TGTGCCAGCAGTTTTGGCGGGAGTGCAGATACGCAGTATTTT. This chain uses TRBV2 with TRBJ2-3; TRBD2 aligns across 7 bases. The CDR3 is 14 amino acids. Germline V gene sequence: CDR1 SNHLY, CDR2 FYNNEI. Trimming cost V 5 bases and J 4 bases; bases outside gene matches: 6.

J is TRBJ2-7 and V is TRBV19; D possibly corresponds to TRBD2 (6 bases). Trimming took 9 bases from V and 3 from J, leaving 18 bases between them. Germline-derived CDR1 and CDR2 are LNHDA and SQIVND (reference sequence). This CDR3 contains 14 residues. The CDR3 DNA reads TGTGCCAGCGACCCCGGGGGAGAGGACTACGAGCAGTACTTC. Its translation is CASDPGGEDYEQYF. The whole variable domain, filled in from reference TRBV19 and TRBJ2-7, reads DGGITQSPKYLFRKEGQNVTLSCEQNLNHDAMYWYRQDPGQGLRLIYYSQIVNDFQKGDIAEGYSVSREKKESFPLTVTSAQKNPTAFYLCASDPGGEDYEQYFGPGTRLTVT.

The chain employs TRBV10-2 and TRBJ1-2; D perhaps matches TRBD1 (6 bases). CDR3 length: 13 amino acids. From germline, CDR1 is WSHSY and CDR2 SAAADI. Between the trimmed V and J ends, which lost 7 bases and 0 bases, there was a span of 9 bases. In DNA form, the CDR3 reads TGCGCCAGCACGAGGGGGACTAACTATGGCTACACCTTC. It encodes CASTRGTNYGYTF.

The CDR3 loop is CASSPRDTLRQPQHF. CDR3 DNA sequence: TGTGCCAGTAGCCCCCGGGACACCCTGAGGCAGCCCCAGCATTTT. This chain connects TRBV19 to TRBJ1-5, with a tentative D call TRBD1 (6 bases). From germline, CDR1 is LNHDA and CDR2 SQIVND (reference sequence). The CDR3 spans 15 residues. The V and J ends lost 6 bases and 7 bases respectively, with 19 bases between them.

The chain recombines TRBV19 with TRBJ1-5, with D hard to call. The CDR3 contains 13 residues. Trimming shortened V by 4 bases and J by 4 bases, and 8 bases separated the two germline ends. Germline V gene data show CDR1 as LNHDA and CDR2 as SQIVND (reference sequence). The CDR3 spells CASSKKSNQPQHF. The CDR3 nucleotides are TGTGCCAGTAGTAAAAAAAGTAATCAGCCCCAGCATTTT.

This chain uses TRBV2 with TRBJ1-4, with 8 bases aligning to TRBD1. The length of the CDR3 is 14 residues. Trimming at V came to 4 bases and at J to 8 bases, leaving 6 bases not matched to a gene. Germline V gives CDR1 SNHLY, CDR2 FYNNEI. The CDR3 DNA sequence: TGTGCCAGCAGTGCGGCCAGGGGGCGAGAAAAACTGTTTTTT. The encoded protein is CASSAARGREKLFF.

The chain joins TRBV6-5 to TRBJ1-2; 9 bases are shared with TRBD1. The germline gives CDR1 MNHEY, CDR2 SVGAGI. Unmatched junction bases numbered 6, after V lost 5 bases and J lost 8 bases. The CDR3 extends over 13 amino acids. The CDR3 DNA follows: TGTGCCAGCAGTACAGGGGGCGCTAAGGGCTACACCTTC. This encodes CASSTGGAKGYTF.